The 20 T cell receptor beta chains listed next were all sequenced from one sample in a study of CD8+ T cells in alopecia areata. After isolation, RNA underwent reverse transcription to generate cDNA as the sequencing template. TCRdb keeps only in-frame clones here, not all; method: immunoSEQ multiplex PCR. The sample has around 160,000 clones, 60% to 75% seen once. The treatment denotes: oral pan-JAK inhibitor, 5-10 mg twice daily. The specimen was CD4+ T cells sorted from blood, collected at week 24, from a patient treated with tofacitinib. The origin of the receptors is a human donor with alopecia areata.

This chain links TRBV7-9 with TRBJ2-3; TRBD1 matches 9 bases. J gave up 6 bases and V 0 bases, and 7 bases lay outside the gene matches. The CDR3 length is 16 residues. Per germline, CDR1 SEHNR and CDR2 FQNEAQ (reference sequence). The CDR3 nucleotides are TGTGCCAGCAGCTTAGCACGACGGACAGGGGCGGATACGCAGTATTTT. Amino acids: CASSLARRTGADTQYF.

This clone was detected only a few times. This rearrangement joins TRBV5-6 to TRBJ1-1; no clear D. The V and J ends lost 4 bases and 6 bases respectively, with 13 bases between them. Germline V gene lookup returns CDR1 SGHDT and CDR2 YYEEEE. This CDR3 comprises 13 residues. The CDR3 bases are TGTGCCAGCAGCGCCTTAGACTCCCCTGAAGCTTTCTTT. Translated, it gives CASSALDSPEAFF.

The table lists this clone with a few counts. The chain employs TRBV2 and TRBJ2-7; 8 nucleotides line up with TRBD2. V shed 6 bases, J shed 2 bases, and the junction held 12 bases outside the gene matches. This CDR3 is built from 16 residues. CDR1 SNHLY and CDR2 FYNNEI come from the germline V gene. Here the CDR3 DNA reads TGTGCCAGCAGGGACACGGGCGGGGGGCGAACCTACGAGCAGTACTTC. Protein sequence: CASRDTGGGRTYEQYF.

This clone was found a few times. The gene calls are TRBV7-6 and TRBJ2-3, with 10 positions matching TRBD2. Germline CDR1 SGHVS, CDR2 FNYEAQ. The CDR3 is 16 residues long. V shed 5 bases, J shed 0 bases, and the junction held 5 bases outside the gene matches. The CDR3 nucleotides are TGTGCCAGCAGCCCCAATAGCGGGGGGAGCACAGATACGCAGTATTTT. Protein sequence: CASSPNSGGSTDTQYF.

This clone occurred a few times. Here the CDR3 DNA reads TGTGCCAGCAGTATAGGACGGACCCAGTACTTC. It encodes CASSIGRTQYF. The chain is built from TRBV2 and TRBJ2-5; D unresolved. V lost 5 bases, J lost 7 bases, and 8 bases lay in between. The CDR3 covers 11 residues. The V gene's germline CDR1 is SNHLY and CDR2 FYNNEI.

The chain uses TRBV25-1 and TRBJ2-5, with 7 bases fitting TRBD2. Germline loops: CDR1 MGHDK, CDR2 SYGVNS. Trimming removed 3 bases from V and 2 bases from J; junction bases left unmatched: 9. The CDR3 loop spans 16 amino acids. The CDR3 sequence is CASSEWGGGSQETQYF. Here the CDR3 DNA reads TGTGCCAGCAGTGAGTGGGGCGGGGGATCGCAAGAGACCCAGTACTTC.

The CDR3 nucleotides are TGTGCCAGCTCACCGTTCCAGGGAGGTGGTGACACTGAAGCTTTCTTT. Amino acids: CASSPFQGGGDTEAFF. The chain uses TRBV18 and TRBJ1-1, with D possibly being TRBD1 (5 bases). Trimming took off 3 bases at V and 3 bases at J, with 17 bases between the two ends. From germline, CDR1 is KGHSH and CDR2 LQKENI. The CDR3 is 16 amino acids.

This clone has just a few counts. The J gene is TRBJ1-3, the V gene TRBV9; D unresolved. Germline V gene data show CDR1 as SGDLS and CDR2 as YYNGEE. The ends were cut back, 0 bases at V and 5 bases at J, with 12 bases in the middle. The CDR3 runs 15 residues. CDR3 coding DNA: TGTGCCAGCAGCGTAGACCAAGGCCGGCGAAACACCATATATTTT. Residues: CASSVDQGRRNTIYF.

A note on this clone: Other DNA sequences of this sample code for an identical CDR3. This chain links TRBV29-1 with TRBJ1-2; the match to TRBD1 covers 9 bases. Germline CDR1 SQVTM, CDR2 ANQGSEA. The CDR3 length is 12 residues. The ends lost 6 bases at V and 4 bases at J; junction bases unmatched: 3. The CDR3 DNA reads TGCAGCGTGGAGGGACAGGGCTATGGCTACACCTTC. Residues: CSVEGQGYGYTF.

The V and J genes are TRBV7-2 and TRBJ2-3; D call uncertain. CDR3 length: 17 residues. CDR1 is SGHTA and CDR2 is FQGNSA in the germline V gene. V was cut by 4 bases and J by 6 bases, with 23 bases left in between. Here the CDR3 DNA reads TGTGCCAGCAGCTCCCAGTTTGTTTTGGCGACGAGGGATACGCAGTATTTT. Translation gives CASSSQFVLATRDTQYF.

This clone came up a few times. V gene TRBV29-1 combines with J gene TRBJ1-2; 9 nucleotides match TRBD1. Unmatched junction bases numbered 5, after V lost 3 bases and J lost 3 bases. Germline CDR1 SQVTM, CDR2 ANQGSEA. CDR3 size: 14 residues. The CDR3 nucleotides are TGCAGCGTTGATAGGACAGGGGAAGACTATGGCTACACCTTC. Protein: CSVDRTGEDYGYTF.

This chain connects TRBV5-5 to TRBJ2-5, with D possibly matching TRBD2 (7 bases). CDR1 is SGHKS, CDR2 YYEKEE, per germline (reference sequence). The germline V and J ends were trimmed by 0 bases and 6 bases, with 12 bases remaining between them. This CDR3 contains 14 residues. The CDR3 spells CASSLAGGRKTQYF. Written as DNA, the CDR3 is TGTGCCAGCAGCTTGGCGGGGGGCCGGAAGACCCAGTACTTC.

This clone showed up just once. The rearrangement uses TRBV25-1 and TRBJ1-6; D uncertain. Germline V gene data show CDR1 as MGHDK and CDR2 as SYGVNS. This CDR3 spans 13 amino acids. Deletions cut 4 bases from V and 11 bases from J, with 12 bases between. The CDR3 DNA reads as TGTGCCAGCAGTGGGGTTACTGGGGCACCCCTCCACTTT. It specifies CASSGVTGAPLHF.

The CDR3 reads CATSRPRTGRNTEAFF. CDR3 nucleotides: TGTGCCACCAGCAGACCGAGGACAGGGAGGAACACTGAAGCTTTCTTT. The chain joins TRBV15 to TRBJ1-1; the match to TRBD1 covers 8 bases. The ends lost 2 bases at V and 1 base at J; junction bases unmatched: 6. The CDR3 runs to 16 residues. In germline, CDR1 is LNHNV, CDR2 YYDKDF (reference sequence).

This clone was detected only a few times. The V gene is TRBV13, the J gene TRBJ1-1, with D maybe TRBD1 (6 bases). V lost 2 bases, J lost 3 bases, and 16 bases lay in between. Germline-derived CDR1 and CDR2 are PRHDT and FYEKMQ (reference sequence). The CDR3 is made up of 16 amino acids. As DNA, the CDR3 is TGTGCCAGCAGCTTATGGGGGGGCAACCGGTACACTGAAGCTTTCTTT. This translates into CASSLWGGNRYTEAFF. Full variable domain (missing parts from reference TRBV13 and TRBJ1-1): AAGVIQSPRHLIKEKRETATLKCYPIPRHDTVYWYQQGPGQDPQFLISFYEKMQSDKGSIPDRFSAQQFSDYHSELNMSSLELGDSALYFCASSLWGGNRYTEAFFGQGTRLTVV.

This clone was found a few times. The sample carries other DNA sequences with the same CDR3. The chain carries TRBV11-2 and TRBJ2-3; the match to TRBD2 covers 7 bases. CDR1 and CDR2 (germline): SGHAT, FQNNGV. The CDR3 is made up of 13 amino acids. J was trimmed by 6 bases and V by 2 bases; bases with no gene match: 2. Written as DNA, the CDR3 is TGTGCCAGCAGCTTAAGTAGCGGGGATACGCAGTATTTT. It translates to CASSLSSGDTQYF.

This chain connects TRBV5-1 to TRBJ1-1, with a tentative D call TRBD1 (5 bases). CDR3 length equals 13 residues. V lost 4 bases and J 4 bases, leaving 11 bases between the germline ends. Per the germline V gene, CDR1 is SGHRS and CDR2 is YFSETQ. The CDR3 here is CASSVTQGTEAFF. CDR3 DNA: TGCGCCAGCAGCGTGACTCAGGGCACTGAAGCTTTCTTT. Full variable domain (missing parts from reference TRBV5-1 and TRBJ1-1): KAGVTQTPRYLIKTRGQQVTLSCSPISGHRSVSWYQQTPGQGLQFLFEYFSETQRNKGNFPGRFSGRQFSNSRSEMNVSTLELGDSALYLCASSVTQGTEAFFGQGTRLTVV.

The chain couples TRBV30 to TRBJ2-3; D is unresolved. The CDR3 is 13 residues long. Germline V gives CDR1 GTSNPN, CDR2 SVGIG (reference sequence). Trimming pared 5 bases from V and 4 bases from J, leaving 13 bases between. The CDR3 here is CAWDRGVADTQYF. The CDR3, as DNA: TGTGCCTGGGATCGTGGGGTCGCAGATACGCAGTATTTT.

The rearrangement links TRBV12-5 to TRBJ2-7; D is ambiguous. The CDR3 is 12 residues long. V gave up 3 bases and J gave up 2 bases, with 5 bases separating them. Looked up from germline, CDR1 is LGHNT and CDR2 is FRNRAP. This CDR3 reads CASGLFPYEQYF. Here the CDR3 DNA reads TGTGCTAGTGGTTTATTCCCCTACGAGCAGTACTTC.

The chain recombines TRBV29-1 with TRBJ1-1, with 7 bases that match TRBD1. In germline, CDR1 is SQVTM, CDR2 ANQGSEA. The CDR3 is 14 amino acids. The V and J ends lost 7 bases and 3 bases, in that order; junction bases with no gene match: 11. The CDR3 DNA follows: TGCAGCGGGTCCATGACAGGGTGGGACACTGAAGCTTTCTTT. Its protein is CSGSMTGWDTEAFF.